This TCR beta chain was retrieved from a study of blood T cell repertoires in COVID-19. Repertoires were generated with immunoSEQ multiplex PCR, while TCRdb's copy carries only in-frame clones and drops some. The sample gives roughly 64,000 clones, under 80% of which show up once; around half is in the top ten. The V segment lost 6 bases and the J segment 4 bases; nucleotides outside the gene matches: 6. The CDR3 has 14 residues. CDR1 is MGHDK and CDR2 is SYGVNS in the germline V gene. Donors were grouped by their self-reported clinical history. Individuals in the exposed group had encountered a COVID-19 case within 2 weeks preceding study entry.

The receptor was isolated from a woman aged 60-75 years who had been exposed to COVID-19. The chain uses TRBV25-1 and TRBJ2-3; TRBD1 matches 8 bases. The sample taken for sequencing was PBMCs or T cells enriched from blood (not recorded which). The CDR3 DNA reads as TGTGCCAGCAGCTCAGGACAGGGTTCAGATACGCAGTATTTT. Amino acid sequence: CASSSGQGSDTQYF.